One TCR beta chain is described in this entry. Antigen specificity is unknown. This entry is derived from a study of beta chain features in type 1 diabetes. Study-wide background: Patients did not differ from healthy donors in age, gender or cell yield.

Purity of each sorted population was above 95%. Study-wide points: Fewer junction insertions and more nucleotide deletions appeared in type 1 diabetes patients. TCRB CDR3s from Type 1 diabetes patients were moderately but significantly shorter in all four CD4+ subsets.

Trimming at V came to 5 bases and at J to 5 bases, leaving 2 bases not matched to a gene. The CDR3 is made up of 13 amino acids. Per germline, CDR1 LNHDA and CDR2 SQIVND (reference sequence). What was sequenced were expressed TCRB transcripts, since all of the isolated RNA had been reverse transcribed. Some clones are missing from TCRdb's copy, which holds only in-frame ones; the method was immunoSEQ multiplex PCR. Among 500,000 to 850,000 clones, more than 13% were seen once, and the ten largest hold roughly 0.04%. Sequencing was done on a sample of naive CD4+ T cells from blood. The clonotype originates from a man between 18 and 29 years old with type 1 diabetes. The V and J genes are TRBV19 and TRBJ1-1, with 10 bases aligning to TRBD1. DNA of the CDR3: TGTGCCAGTAGTCGGGGACAGGGGACTGAAGCTTTCTTT. Its translation is CASSRGQGTEAFF.